A selection of T cell receptor beta chains follows, all from one sample in a study of blood T cell repertoires in COVID-19. Assay used: immunoSEQ multiplex PCR; TCRdb lists only in-frame clones, some missing. The table has fewer than 650,000 clones, roughly 89% seen once; the top ten hold less than 9%. The source material was peripheral blood. The receptors stem from a woman aged 45-65 years with COVID-19, enrolled during active disease. CDR3s include the opening cysteine and the closing phenylalanine or tryptophan. D genes are given only for firm matches. Some rows have no size entry. The others give once, few or many, or a class for an expanded clone.

TRBJ2-7	TRBV9	-	TRBD1	TGTGCCAGCAGCGTAGGTATCGACAGGGGAAAGACCTACGAGCAGTACTTC	CASSVGIDRGKTYEQYF
TRBJ2-3	TRBV5-1	-	-	TGCGCCAGCAGCTTGGCGGGGTTCTCTACGCAGTATTTT	CASSLAGFSTQYF
TRBJ1-1	TRBV6-5	-	TRBD1	TGTGCCAGCAGCTGGACAGGGGGCGAAGCTTTCTTT	CASSWTGGEAFF
TRBJ2-7	TRBV11-2	once	TRBD2	TGTGCCAGCAGGGGGGGGGTTGCCGAGCAGTACTTC	CASRGGVAEQYF
TRBJ2-6	TRBV19	-	-	TGTGCCAGCGCGCGGGGTGGTGGGGCCAACGTCCTGACTTTC	CASARGGGANVLTF
TRBJ2-3	TRBV11-2	-	-	TGTGCCAGCAGCTTAGTAGGATCGGTAGCGATCACAGATACGCAGTATTTT	CASSLVGSVAITDTQYF
TRBJ1-5	TRBV4-2	-	TRBD1	TGTGCCAGCAGCCGTGCAGGGGGGCGCGATCAGCCCCAGCATTTT	CASSRAGGRDQPQHF
TRBJ1-6	TRBV19	once	-	TGTGCCAGTAGTATTAACGGTGGGAGCAATTCACCCCTCCACTTT	CASSINGGSNSPLHF
TRBJ2-3	TRBV3-1/TRBV3-2	-	-	TGTGCCAGTGCTTCAAAGGGGCTATTCACAGATACGCAGTATTTT	CASASKGLFTDTQYF
TRBJ2-3	TRBV9	-	-	TGTGCCAGCAGTCCCACTCTGGGGTTGCGGGGATACACAGATACGCAGTATTTT	CASSPTLGLRGYTDTQYF
TRBJ2-3	TRBV2	-	TRBD2	TGTGCCAGCAGTGAACTAGCGGGGGGTACAGATACGCAGTATTTT	CASSELAGGTDTQYF
TRBJ1-4	TRBV19	-	-	TGTGCCAGTAGTATAAGGGGCGATGGTGAAAAACTGTTTTTT	CASSIRGDGEKLFF
TRBJ2-1	TRBV2	-	-	TGTGCCAGCAGTGAAACAGGTTCGAAGTTCTTC	CASSETGSKFF
TRBJ1-5	TRBV28	-	-	TGTGCCAGCAGTTCCCTAAATCAGCCCCAGCATTTT	CASSSLNQPQHF
TRBJ1-2	TRBV19	-	TRBD1	TGTGCCAGTAGTATTCTCGGACAGGAAGAACTATCCTATGGCTACACCTTC	CASSILGQEELSYGYTF
TRBJ1-2	TRBV11-2	-	-	TGTGCCAGCAGCTTATCGGGGGTTAACTATGGCTACACCTTC	CASSLSGVNYGYTF
TRBJ1-1	TRBV18	-	TRBD1	TGTGCCAGCTCACCAAGGACAGGGATGAGCGAGAGTGAAGCTTTCTTT	CASSPRTGMSESEAFF
TRBJ1-5	TRBV6-2/TRBV6-3	-	TRBD1	TGTGCCAGCAGTCCATCAAGGGACAGATATCAGCCCCAGCATTTT	CASSPSRDRYQPQHF
TRBJ1-4	TRBV29-1	once	TRBD1	TGCAGCGCGGACGCAGGGGGGAATGGCGAAAAACTGTTTTTT	CSADAGGNGEKLFF
TRBJ1-5	TRBV18	-	TRBD1	TGTGCCAGCTCACCTACAGGGGGCAATCAGCCCCAGCATTTT	CASSPTGGNQPQHF
TRBJ2-5	TRBV3-1/TRBV3-2	-	TRBD1	TGTGCCAGCAGCCGACATTCACCGGGACAGGTGGGGGAGACCCAGTACTTC	CASSRHSPGQVGETQYF
TRBJ2-3	TRBV24-1	-	TRBD1	TGTGCCACCAGTGATCGACAGGGGTGGGCAGATACGCAGTATTTT	CATSDRQGWADTQYF
TRBJ2-3	TRBV30	once	TRBD2	TGTGCCTGGAGCCGTACCACAGCGGGGGGCACAGATACGCAGTATTTT	CAWSRTTAGGTDTQYF
TRBJ2-3	TRBV4-2	-	TRBD2	TGTGCCAGCAGCCAAGTCCGAACTAGCGGTACAGATACGCAGTATTTT	CASSQVRTSGTDTQYF
TRBJ1-4	TRBV5-1	-	-	TGCGCCAGCAGCTTGGACCAAAGGGGTGAAAAACTGTTTTTT	CASSLDQRGEKLFF
TRBJ1-2	TRBV2	-	TRBD1	TGTGCCAGCAGTGACCTCCCGGGACAGGGGAAAGGCTACACCTTC	CASSDLPGQGKGYTF
TRBJ2-7	TRBV6-5	-	TRBD1	TGTGCCAGCAGTTCCCCGGGACAGGGATCAGGAGAGCAGTACTTC	CASSSPGQGSGEQYF
TRBJ1-2	TRBV3-1/TRBV3-2	-	-	TGTGCCAGCAGCCCCCGGTATGGGCCCGGTGGCTACACCTTC	CASSPRYGPGGYTF